This TCR beta chain is drawn from a study of blood T cells in healthy people across ages. Donor samples were obtained from healthy Caucasian individuals from Russia, aged about 6 to 90. Primed by a sample-barcoded 5' primer and a J-beta primer mix, a second PCR proceeded for about 6 to 11 cycles. A template-switch adaptor that had 12 random nucleotides put a tag on each cDNA molecule. MiXCR, applied by TCRdb to the 5' RACE reads, yields one record per CDR3 protein. The sample has 550,000 to 800,000 distinct CDR3 sequences, over 20% seen once; the top ten hold 3% to 4.5%. This clonotype was detected only a few times. Antigen unknown. V lost 7 bases and J 2 bases, leaving 16 bases between the germline ends. Germline values: CDR1 SGHKS, CDR2 YYEKEE (reference sequence). The CDR3 extends over 15 amino acids. Regarding the study as a whole: The diversity estimates, figures obtained from one million T cells, were considered underestimates. The fall in TCR beta diversity per million T cells was roughly linear with age.

The V and J genes are TRBV5-5 and TRBJ2-1; D is possibly TRBD1 or TRBD2 (5 bases each). Source material: blood. The sequence came from a man between 65 and 85 years old in good health. In DNA, the CDR3 is TGTGCCAGCCGACGGGACGGTTCGCCCTACAATGAGCAGTTCTTC. This gives the protein CASRRDGSPYNEQFF.